The present TCR beta chain was sequenced within a study of cytomegalovirus exposure and HLA in healthy donors (dated by TCRdb to 2016 to 2017). About the full investigation: According to an earlier analysis of 550 to 700 of the donors, 200 million or so T cells yielded roughly 110 million unique TCR beta sequences and approximately 280 Gb of sequence data. The study aimed to test whether signatures of past pathogen exposure could be identified by cataloging public T cell receptors. All discovery cohort repertoires had been generated using a single sequencing platform. A later genetic analysis used genome-wide SNP genotypes for about 55% of the 666 donors, treating that subset as a discovery cohort. The study profiled the T cell repertoires of 500 to 800 subjects by immunosequencing and related them to cytomegalovirus serostatus. Besides the first cohort of 500 to 700 subjects, a separate validation cohort made up of 120 or so different subjects was used. Donor age, sex, ethnicity and CMV serostatus were compiled together with the repertoire data. In a later analysis, previously published TCR beta repertoires from several hundred donors were re-analyzed and high-resolution HLA genotyping was added so that TCR occurrence patterns could be studied. Among around 400 genotyped donors of the cohort, an average of approximately 220,000 unique TCR beta nucleotide sequences was sequenced per donor, of which 15% to 20% were non-productive. Typing coverage varied by locus: roughly 629-640 donors for A, B, C, DRB1 and DQB1; 522 for DQA1; 606 for DPA1; fewer than 480 for DPB1. An early release that covered about 600 HLA-typed donors contained approximately 300 gigabases of sequencing data and 85 million to 100 million unique TCR sequences. Among the approximately 430 genotyped donors, around 81% belonged to the genetic ancestry cluster associated with self-reported Caucasian donors. Both class I and class II loci were covered by HLA typing, at four-digit resolution. The study combined high-throughput TCR immunosequencing, statistical association of individual TCRs with disease status, and machine learning to predict cytomegalovirus infection status. Roughly five DR-DQ haplotypes were handled as single units for association and clustering because linkage in the cohort was strong. Rather than drawing on any new phenotypic data, the later analysis identified candidate immune exposures from TCR beta sequences and the way those sequences occurred across donors. An earlier analysis of fewer than 750 of the donors used high-throughput TCR beta sequencing to judge whether each TCR beta V gene segment behaved as functional or pseudogenic. What the authors observed across the whole study: Most TCR sequences were seen in very few donors, while some public TCRs were found in many individuals. An earlier analysis of around 600 of the donors showed that most TCR beta V segments appeared in productive rearrangements either about 90% or about 30% of the time, which broadly matched IMGT annotations. According to a later analysis, parvovirus B19, influenza, CMV and Epstein-Barr virus appeared linked to several top co-occurrence clusters. Specific HLA alleles were associated with 15,000 to 20,000 TCR beta sequences at a false discovery rate of 0.05 in a later analysis. The classifier was reported to diagnose cytomegalovirus status with high specificity and sensitivity in both the original and validation cohorts. A cluster of highly shared sequence variants was judged likely to be a technical artifact of the sequencing pipeline. Linkage disequilibrium might explain the correlated functional status among segregating V segments, but an unknown experimental factor could not be ruled out. Compared with the roughly 670-donor mean, donors in an Asian-associated ancestry cluster had fewer N-insertions in productive TCRs, according to a later genetic analysis. Because HLA typing was unavailable for some donors at each locus, only the typed subset was used in association tests. A further reported finding was that TCR beta sequences accurately predicted the HLA-A and HLA-B alleles for most subjects in the first cohort. In a later analysis, HLA-associated TCR beta chains were found to be more clonally expanded and to have lower generation probabilities than equally common non-associated chains. For the cohort, immune exposure information was limited to CMV serostatus. In a later analysis, TCR association rates were found to vary across HLA loci, with the most associated TCRs seen for DRB1 alleles and the fewest for HLA-C alleles. Some IMGT-functional V segments, including TRBV6-2 and TRBV6-3, could not be distinguished by the 87-base-pair reads and were therefore excluded. In vitro tests confirmed that three of the cytomegalovirus-associated TCR beta chains recognize cytomegalovirus antigens. Roughly uniform sequencing depth across donors was assumed in presence/absence analyses, although this assumption may not hold. When HLA alleles, especially DR and DQ, strongly co-occurred, TCR associations were difficult to assign to individual alleles. The authors suggested that the approach could potentially be extended to other disease states and immunological phenotypes. This cohort had only TCR beta chains sequenced, and the lack of alpha or paired-chain data limited which features could be detected. In the study, approximately 160 TCR beta chains were listed as associated with cytomegalovirus. In a later analysis, most CMV-associated TCR beta chains were found to appear HLA-restricted, with HLA associations seemingly driven largely by CMV exposure. In a later genetic analysis, a missense DCLRE1C variant was associated with V-gene and J-gene trimming of TCR beta chains, and the association was replicated in an independent cohort. Seventeen rarely observed V segments, including chromosome 9 orphons, were excluded from the earlier analysis of approximately 600 of the donors because counts were too low.

Libraries were built with the immunoSEQ multiplex PCR assay. For the multiplex PCR, a mixture combining 60 forward primers for TCR Vbeta segments and 13 reverse primers for TCR Jbeta segments was used. The CDR3 region of rearranged TCR beta genes was amplified from genomic DNA by a multiplex PCR assay. The amplified TCR beta libraries were sequenced on the Illumina HiSeq System as 87-base-pair reads. The paper's processing steps were these. Across the 700 or so repertoires, a later analysis counted roughly 77 million unique TCR beta chains, around 11 million of which were shared by at least two donors. A nearest-neighbor algorithm error-corrected the raw reads and collapsed the reads into unique sequences, merging closely related sequences to remove PCR and sequencing errors. To assign V, D and J gene segments, CDR3 sequences were aligned to IMGT reference sequences. For a sequence to be retained, a match of at least six nucleotides to both a V gene segment and a J gene segment was required. A rearrangement was called productive if the CDR3 had no stop codons and remained in frame with V and J, and every other rearrangement was called non-productive. CDR3 was defined by IMGT convention, running from the second conserved V-encoded cysteine to the conserved J-encoded phenylalanine. Sequences without an unambiguous match to a single V gene segment were excluded from the earlier analysis of several hundred of the donors. In an earlier analysis of 587 of the donors, a V segment was called functional when productive rearrangements were above 56.7%, and segregating when the standard deviation between donors exceeded 5%. A statistical classification framework was built for diagnosing cytomegalovirus status from the catalog of TCR beta chain sequences. In a later analysis, V and J genes were assigned by comparing TCR nucleotide sequences against IMGT/GENE-DB human TR gene sequences. A later analysis assigned CDR3 sequences and most-parsimonious VDJ recombination scenarios with the TCRdist pipeline. In a later analysis, each TCR beta chain was defined by its CDR3 amino acid sequence together with its V-gene family, and reads without a unique V-gene family were excluded. As a way to deal with suspected cross-contamination and a sequencing artifact, a later analysis dropped 450 to 600 nucleotide sequences that were highly shared and had low generation probability. In a later analysis, a clonal expansion index for each public chain was calculated from normalized within-repertoire ranks of inferred template counts. In a later analysis, generation probabilities were computed with a VDJ recombination model fitted to out-of-frame rearrangements, and the resulting probabilities were checked against IGoR. In a later analysis, TCR-TCR, TCR-HLA and TCR-CMV co-occurrence was scored with hypergeometric tests, and a repertoire-size bias correction was applied to TCR pairs. False discovery rates were estimated in a later analysis by permuting HLA or CMV assignments 20 times. In a later analysis, co-occurring TCRs were grouped with DBSCAN, and TCRdist sequence similarity was added when clustering was performed within HLA-allele-positive subsets. For co-occurrence clustering, repertoires with fewer than 30,000 or more than 120,000 public chains were excluded, along with about five repertoires with anomalous nucleotide sharing. Not all clones reach the TCRdb copy of this immuneACCESS table, which keeps in-frame sequences only. Checked studies attribute under half of the gap to unresolved V genes and leave the rest unexplained. Clone size and the V and J calls come from that table; the DNA yielded D and trimming. Within this sample are 150,000 to 200,000 clones, with 9.5% of them counted one time only. The ten largest clones represent about 1.2% of the sample.

In this sample, this clone turned up many times. Its antigen is not yet known. It has no much larger one-base neighbor in the sample; base qualities were not kept. In total, 500 to 700 healthy bone marrow donors made up the cohort. At the time of sampling, all cohort members were nominally healthy, though unrecorded immune exposures were likely present. The donor was CMV seropositive and belonged to the group of more than 250 seropositive cohort members. A peripheral blood sample was provided by each donor, and peripheral blood mononuclear cells were used for TCR beta sequencing. Genomic DNA was extracted from the blood cell samples with the Qiagen DNeasy Blood Extraction Kit. From the cysteine up to the phenylalanine, the CDR3 has a length of 15 residues. This entry keeps only the CDR3 DNA: 45 bases, framed from base 1. Ends trimmed: V by 6 bases, J by 6 bases; bases unmatched to a gene: 6. CDR1 and CDR2 (MNHEY, SMNVEV) derive from the germline V gene (reference sequence).

This receptor was identified in a woman in her 30s in good health and CMV-seropositive. Specimen: PBMCs. The chain couples TRBV27 to TRBJ2-2, with 11 middle bases fitting TRBD2. The nucleotide sequence reads TGTGCCAGCAGAACTAGCGGGAGCAGCGCCGGGGAGCTGTTTTTT. Protein translation: CASRTSGSSAGELFF.